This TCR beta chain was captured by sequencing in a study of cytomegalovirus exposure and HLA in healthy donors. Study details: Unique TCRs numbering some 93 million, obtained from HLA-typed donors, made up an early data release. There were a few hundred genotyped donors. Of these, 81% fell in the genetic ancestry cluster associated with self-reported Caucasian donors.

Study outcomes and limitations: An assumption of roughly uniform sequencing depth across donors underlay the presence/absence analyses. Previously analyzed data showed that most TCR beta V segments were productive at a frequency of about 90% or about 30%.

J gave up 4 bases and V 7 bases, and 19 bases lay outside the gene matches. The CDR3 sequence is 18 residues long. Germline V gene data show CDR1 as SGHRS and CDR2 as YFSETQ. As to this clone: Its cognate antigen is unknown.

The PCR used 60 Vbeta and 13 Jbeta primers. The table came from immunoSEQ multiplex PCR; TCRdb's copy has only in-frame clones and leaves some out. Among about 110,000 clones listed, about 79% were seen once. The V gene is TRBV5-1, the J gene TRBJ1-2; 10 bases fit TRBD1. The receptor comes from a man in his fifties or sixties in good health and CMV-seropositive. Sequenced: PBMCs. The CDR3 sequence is CASFVMGQGNPGSYGYTF. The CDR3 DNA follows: TGCGCCAGCTTTGTAATGGGACAGGGGAATCCCGGGTCCTATGGCTACACCTTC.